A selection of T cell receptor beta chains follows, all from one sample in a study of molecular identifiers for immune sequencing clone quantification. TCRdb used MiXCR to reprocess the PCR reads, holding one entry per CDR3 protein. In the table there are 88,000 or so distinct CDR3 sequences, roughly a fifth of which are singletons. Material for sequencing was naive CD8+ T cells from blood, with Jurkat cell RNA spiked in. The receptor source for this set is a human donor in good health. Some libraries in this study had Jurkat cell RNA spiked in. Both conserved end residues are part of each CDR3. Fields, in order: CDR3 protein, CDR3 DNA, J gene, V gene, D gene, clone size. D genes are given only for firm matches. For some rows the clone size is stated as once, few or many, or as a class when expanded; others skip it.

cdr3_aa: CASSLGGGSEQFF; cdr3_nt: TGTGCCAGCAGCTTAGGGGGGGGGAGTGAGCAGTTCTTC; j_call: TRBJ2-1; v_call: TRBV7-2; d_call: TRBD2; clone_size: few
cdr3_aa: CASSYGESSYNSPPHF; cdr3_nt: TGTGCCAGCAGTTACGGCGAGAGCTCCTATAATTCACCCCCCCACTTT; j_call: TRBJ1-6; v_call: TRBV6-2/TRBV6-3; d_call: NA; clone_size: NA
cdr3_aa: CSARVDGGQFF; cdr3_nt: TGCAGTGCTAGAGTTGATGGGGGGCAGTTCTTC; j_call: TRBJ2-1; v_call: TRBV20-1; d_call: NA; clone_size: NA
cdr3_aa: CASRGTGRYEQYF; cdr3_nt: TGTGCCAGCCGGGGGACAGGGAGGTACGAGCAGTACTTC; j_call: TRBJ2-7; v_call: TRBV13; d_call: TRBD1; clone_size: many
cdr3_aa: CASSLPRGAGGTDTQYF; cdr3_nt: TGTGCCAGCAGCCTGCCCCGGGGAGCGGGGGGTACAGATACGCAGTATTTT; j_call: TRBJ2-3; v_call: TRBV5-4; d_call: TRBD2; clone_size: many
cdr3_aa: CSAREWELAEYEQYF; cdr3_nt: TGCAGTGCGAGAGAGTGGGAACTAGCGGAATACGAGCAGTACTTC; j_call: TRBJ2-7; v_call: TRBV20-1; d_call: TRBD2; clone_size: many
cdr3_aa: CASSLGAGLENTEAFF; cdr3_nt: TGTGCCAGCAGCTTAGGGGCAGGCCTCGAGAACACTGAAGCTTTCTTT; j_call: TRBJ1-1; v_call: TRBV7-9; d_call: NA; clone_size: many
cdr3_aa: CASSEPQPLQETQYF; cdr3_nt: TGTGCCAGCAGTGAACCCCAGCCGCTTCAAGAGACCCAGTACTTC; j_call: TRBJ2-5; v_call: TRBV2; d_call: NA; clone_size: few
cdr3_aa: CSATKDTFPDQPQHF; cdr3_nt: TGCAGTGCTACCAAGGACACTTTTCCGGATCAGCCCCAGCATTTT; j_call: TRBJ1-5; v_call: TRBV20-1; d_call: NA; clone_size: few
cdr3_aa: CASSAYRGANNEQFF; cdr3_nt: TGTGCCAGCAGTGCGTACAGGGGGGCAAACAATGAGCAGTTCTTC; j_call: TRBJ2-1; v_call: TRBV2; d_call: TRBD1; clone_size: few
cdr3_aa: CASSLTPPTGGTDTQYF; cdr3_nt: TGTGCCAGCAGCTTAACTCCCCCAACGGGAGGGACAGATACGCAGTATTTT; j_call: TRBJ2-3; v_call: TRBV7-3; d_call: TRBD2; clone_size: many
cdr3_aa: CASSQNGGNQPQHF; cdr3_nt: TGCGCCAGCAGCCAAAATGGAGGTAATCAGCCCCAGCATTTT; j_call: TRBJ1-5; v_call: TRBV4-1; d_call: NA; clone_size: many
cdr3_aa: CASSQDPQGGYGFTF; cdr3_nt: TGCGCCAGCAGCCAAGATCCCCAGGGGGGCTATGGCTTCACCTTC; j_call: TRBJ1-2; v_call: TRBV4-1; d_call: TRBD1; clone_size: NA
cdr3_aa: CATSLLAGGPVAGELFF; cdr3_nt: TGTGCCACCAGTCTACTAGCGGGGGGGCCGGTCGCCGGGGAGCTGTTTTTT; j_call: TRBJ2-2; v_call: TRBV24-1; d_call: TRBD2; clone_size: many
cdr3_aa: CASSYLSQPQHF; cdr3_nt: TGTGCCAGCAGTTACCTTTCCCAGCCCCAGCATTTT; j_call: TRBJ1-5; v_call: TRBV6-2/TRBV6-3; d_call: NA; clone_size: many
cdr3_aa: CASSSSGTNFNYGYTF; cdr3_nt: TGTGCCAGCAGTTCATCCGGGACAAACTTCAACTATGGCTACACCTTC; j_call: TRBJ1-2; v_call: TRBV12-3/TRBV12-4; d_call: NA; clone_size: many
cdr3_aa: CASSISGGLTDTQYF; cdr3_nt: TGTGCCAGCAGCATTAGCGGGGGGCTCACAGATACGCAGTATTTT; j_call: TRBJ2-3; v_call: TRBV7-9; d_call: TRBD2; clone_size: many
cdr3_aa: CASSSGGGAPYPNEQFF; cdr3_nt: TGTGCCAGCAGCTCTGGAGGTGGGGCCCCCTACCCGAATGAGCAGTTCTTC; j_call: TRBJ2-1; v_call: TRBV5-6; d_call: NA; clone_size: many
cdr3_aa: CASSEEGQRYEKLFF; cdr3_nt: TGTGCCAGCAGTGAAGAGGGACAGAGGTATGAAAAACTGTTTTTT; j_call: TRBJ1-4; v_call: TRBV2; d_call: TRBD1; clone_size: NA
cdr3_aa: CASSLANTGELFF; cdr3_nt: TGTGCCAGCAGTCTCGCGAACACCGGGGAGCTGTTTTTT; j_call: TRBJ2-2; v_call: TRBV12-3/TRBV12-4; d_call: NA; clone_size: many
cdr3_aa: CASSQDYRTQDNEQFF; cdr3_nt: TGCGCCAGCAGCCAAGATTACAGAACTCAGGACAATGAGCAGTTCTTC; j_call: TRBJ2-1; v_call: TRBV4-1; d_call: NA; clone_size: many
cdr3_aa: CASSSQDPSGGEAFF; cdr3_nt: TGTGCCAGCAGTTCTCAAGACCCGAGCGGGGGTGAAGCTTTCTTT; j_call: TRBJ1-1; v_call: TRBV12-3/TRBV12-4; d_call: NA; clone_size: many
cdr3_aa: CASSLAQGETPEAFF; cdr3_nt: TGTGCCAGCAGCTTAGCACAGGGGGAAACTCCTGAAGCTTTCTTT; j_call: TRBJ1-1; v_call: TRBV7-9; d_call: TRBD1; clone_size: many
cdr3_aa: CAWSVLDGSIFPEGRYTF; cdr3_nt: TGTGCCTGGAGTGTACTTGACGGTTCTATCTTTCCAGAGGGACGCTACACCTTC; j_call: TRBJ1-2; v_call: TRBV30; d_call: NA; clone_size: NA
cdr3_aa: CASSVTGAGGNTIYF; cdr3_nt: TGTGCCAGCAGCGTTACAGGGGCTGGTGGAAACACCATATATTTT; j_call: TRBJ1-3; v_call: TRBV9; d_call: TRBD1; clone_size: once
cdr3_aa: CASSYPGGPTREKLFF; cdr3_nt: TGTGCCAGCAGTTACCCCGGTGGGCCAACGAGGGAAAAACTGTTTTTT; j_call: TRBJ1-4; v_call: TRBV6-2/TRBV6-3; d_call: NA; clone_size: NA
cdr3_aa: CASSRQVNTGELFF; cdr3_nt: TGTGCCAGTAGTAGACAGGTGAACACCGGGGAGCTGTTTTTT; j_call: TRBJ2-2; v_call: TRBV19; d_call: NA; clone_size: NA
cdr3_aa: CASRATLLETQYF; cdr3_nt: TGTGCCAGCAGAGCAACACTCTTGGAGACCCAGTACTTC; j_call: TRBJ2-5; v_call: TRBV6-2/TRBV6-3; d_call: NA; clone_size: NA
cdr3_aa: CASSPRGQYEQYF; cdr3_nt: TGTGCCAGCAGTCCCAGGGGGCAGTACGAGCAGTACTTC; j_call: TRBJ2-7; v_call: TRBV27; d_call: TRBD1; clone_size: few
cdr3_aa: CASSIVSGATGELFF; cdr3_nt: TGTGCCAGTAGTATAGTTAGCGGGGCGACCGGGGAGCTGTTTTTT; j_call: TRBJ2-2; v_call: TRBV19; d_call: TRBD2; clone_size: few
cdr3_aa: CASSQGWPGFEKLFF; cdr3_nt: TGCGCCAGCAGCCAAGGGTGGCCGGGGTTTGAAAAACTGTTTTTT; j_call: TRBJ1-4; v_call: TRBV4-1; d_call: NA; clone_size: many
cdr3_aa: CASSDWGGLYSPSNQPQHF; cdr3_nt: TGTGCCAGCAGTGATTGGGGGGGGCTCTACTCCCCTAGCAATCAGCCCCAGCATTTT; j_call: TRBJ1-5; v_call: TRBV2; d_call: NA; clone_size: many
cdr3_aa: CASSLEIFGYTF; cdr3_nt: TGTGCCAGCAGCTTGGAGATCTTTGGCTACACCTTC; j_call: TRBJ1-2; v_call: TRBV5-8; d_call: NA; clone_size: few
cdr3_aa: CASSLEPGGAYNEQFF; cdr3_nt: TGTGCCAGCAGCTTGGAGCCAGGGGGCGCGTACAATGAGCAGTTCTTC; j_call: TRBJ2-1; v_call: TRBV5-6; d_call: TRBD1; clone_size: many
cdr3_aa: CATSPGGGSYEQYF; cdr3_nt: TGTGCCACCTCCCCTGGCGGGGGCTCCTACGAGCAGTACTTC; j_call: TRBJ2-7; v_call: TRBV24-1; d_call: TRBD2; clone_size: NA
cdr3_aa: CASSLDRDGNQPQHF; cdr3_nt: TGTGCCAGCAGCTTAGACCGGGATGGCAATCAGCCCCAGCATTTT; j_call: TRBJ1-5; v_call: TRBV7-2; d_call: NA; clone_size: NA
cdr3_aa: CASSPLPGEQYF; cdr3_nt: TGTGCCAGCAGCCCCCTCCCCGGCGAGCAGTACTTC; j_call: TRBJ2-7; v_call: TRBV2; d_call: NA; clone_size: few
cdr3_aa: CASAQGFYEQYF; cdr3_nt: TGTGCCTCCGCACAGGGCTTTTACGAGCAGTACTTC; j_call: TRBJ2-7; v_call: TRBV3-1; d_call: NA; clone_size: NA